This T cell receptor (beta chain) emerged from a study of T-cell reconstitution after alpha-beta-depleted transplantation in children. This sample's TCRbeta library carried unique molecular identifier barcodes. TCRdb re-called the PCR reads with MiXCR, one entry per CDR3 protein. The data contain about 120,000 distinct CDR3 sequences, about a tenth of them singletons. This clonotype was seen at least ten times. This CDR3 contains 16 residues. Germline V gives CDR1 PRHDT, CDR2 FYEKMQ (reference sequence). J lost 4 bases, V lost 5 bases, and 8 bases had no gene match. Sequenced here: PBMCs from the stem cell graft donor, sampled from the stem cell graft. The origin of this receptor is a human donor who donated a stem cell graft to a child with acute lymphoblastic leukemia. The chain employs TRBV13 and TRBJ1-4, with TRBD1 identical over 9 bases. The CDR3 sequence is CASSPGTGSRNEKLFF. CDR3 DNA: TGTGCCAGCAGCCCCGGGACAGGGAGCCGTAATGAAAAACTGTTTTTT.